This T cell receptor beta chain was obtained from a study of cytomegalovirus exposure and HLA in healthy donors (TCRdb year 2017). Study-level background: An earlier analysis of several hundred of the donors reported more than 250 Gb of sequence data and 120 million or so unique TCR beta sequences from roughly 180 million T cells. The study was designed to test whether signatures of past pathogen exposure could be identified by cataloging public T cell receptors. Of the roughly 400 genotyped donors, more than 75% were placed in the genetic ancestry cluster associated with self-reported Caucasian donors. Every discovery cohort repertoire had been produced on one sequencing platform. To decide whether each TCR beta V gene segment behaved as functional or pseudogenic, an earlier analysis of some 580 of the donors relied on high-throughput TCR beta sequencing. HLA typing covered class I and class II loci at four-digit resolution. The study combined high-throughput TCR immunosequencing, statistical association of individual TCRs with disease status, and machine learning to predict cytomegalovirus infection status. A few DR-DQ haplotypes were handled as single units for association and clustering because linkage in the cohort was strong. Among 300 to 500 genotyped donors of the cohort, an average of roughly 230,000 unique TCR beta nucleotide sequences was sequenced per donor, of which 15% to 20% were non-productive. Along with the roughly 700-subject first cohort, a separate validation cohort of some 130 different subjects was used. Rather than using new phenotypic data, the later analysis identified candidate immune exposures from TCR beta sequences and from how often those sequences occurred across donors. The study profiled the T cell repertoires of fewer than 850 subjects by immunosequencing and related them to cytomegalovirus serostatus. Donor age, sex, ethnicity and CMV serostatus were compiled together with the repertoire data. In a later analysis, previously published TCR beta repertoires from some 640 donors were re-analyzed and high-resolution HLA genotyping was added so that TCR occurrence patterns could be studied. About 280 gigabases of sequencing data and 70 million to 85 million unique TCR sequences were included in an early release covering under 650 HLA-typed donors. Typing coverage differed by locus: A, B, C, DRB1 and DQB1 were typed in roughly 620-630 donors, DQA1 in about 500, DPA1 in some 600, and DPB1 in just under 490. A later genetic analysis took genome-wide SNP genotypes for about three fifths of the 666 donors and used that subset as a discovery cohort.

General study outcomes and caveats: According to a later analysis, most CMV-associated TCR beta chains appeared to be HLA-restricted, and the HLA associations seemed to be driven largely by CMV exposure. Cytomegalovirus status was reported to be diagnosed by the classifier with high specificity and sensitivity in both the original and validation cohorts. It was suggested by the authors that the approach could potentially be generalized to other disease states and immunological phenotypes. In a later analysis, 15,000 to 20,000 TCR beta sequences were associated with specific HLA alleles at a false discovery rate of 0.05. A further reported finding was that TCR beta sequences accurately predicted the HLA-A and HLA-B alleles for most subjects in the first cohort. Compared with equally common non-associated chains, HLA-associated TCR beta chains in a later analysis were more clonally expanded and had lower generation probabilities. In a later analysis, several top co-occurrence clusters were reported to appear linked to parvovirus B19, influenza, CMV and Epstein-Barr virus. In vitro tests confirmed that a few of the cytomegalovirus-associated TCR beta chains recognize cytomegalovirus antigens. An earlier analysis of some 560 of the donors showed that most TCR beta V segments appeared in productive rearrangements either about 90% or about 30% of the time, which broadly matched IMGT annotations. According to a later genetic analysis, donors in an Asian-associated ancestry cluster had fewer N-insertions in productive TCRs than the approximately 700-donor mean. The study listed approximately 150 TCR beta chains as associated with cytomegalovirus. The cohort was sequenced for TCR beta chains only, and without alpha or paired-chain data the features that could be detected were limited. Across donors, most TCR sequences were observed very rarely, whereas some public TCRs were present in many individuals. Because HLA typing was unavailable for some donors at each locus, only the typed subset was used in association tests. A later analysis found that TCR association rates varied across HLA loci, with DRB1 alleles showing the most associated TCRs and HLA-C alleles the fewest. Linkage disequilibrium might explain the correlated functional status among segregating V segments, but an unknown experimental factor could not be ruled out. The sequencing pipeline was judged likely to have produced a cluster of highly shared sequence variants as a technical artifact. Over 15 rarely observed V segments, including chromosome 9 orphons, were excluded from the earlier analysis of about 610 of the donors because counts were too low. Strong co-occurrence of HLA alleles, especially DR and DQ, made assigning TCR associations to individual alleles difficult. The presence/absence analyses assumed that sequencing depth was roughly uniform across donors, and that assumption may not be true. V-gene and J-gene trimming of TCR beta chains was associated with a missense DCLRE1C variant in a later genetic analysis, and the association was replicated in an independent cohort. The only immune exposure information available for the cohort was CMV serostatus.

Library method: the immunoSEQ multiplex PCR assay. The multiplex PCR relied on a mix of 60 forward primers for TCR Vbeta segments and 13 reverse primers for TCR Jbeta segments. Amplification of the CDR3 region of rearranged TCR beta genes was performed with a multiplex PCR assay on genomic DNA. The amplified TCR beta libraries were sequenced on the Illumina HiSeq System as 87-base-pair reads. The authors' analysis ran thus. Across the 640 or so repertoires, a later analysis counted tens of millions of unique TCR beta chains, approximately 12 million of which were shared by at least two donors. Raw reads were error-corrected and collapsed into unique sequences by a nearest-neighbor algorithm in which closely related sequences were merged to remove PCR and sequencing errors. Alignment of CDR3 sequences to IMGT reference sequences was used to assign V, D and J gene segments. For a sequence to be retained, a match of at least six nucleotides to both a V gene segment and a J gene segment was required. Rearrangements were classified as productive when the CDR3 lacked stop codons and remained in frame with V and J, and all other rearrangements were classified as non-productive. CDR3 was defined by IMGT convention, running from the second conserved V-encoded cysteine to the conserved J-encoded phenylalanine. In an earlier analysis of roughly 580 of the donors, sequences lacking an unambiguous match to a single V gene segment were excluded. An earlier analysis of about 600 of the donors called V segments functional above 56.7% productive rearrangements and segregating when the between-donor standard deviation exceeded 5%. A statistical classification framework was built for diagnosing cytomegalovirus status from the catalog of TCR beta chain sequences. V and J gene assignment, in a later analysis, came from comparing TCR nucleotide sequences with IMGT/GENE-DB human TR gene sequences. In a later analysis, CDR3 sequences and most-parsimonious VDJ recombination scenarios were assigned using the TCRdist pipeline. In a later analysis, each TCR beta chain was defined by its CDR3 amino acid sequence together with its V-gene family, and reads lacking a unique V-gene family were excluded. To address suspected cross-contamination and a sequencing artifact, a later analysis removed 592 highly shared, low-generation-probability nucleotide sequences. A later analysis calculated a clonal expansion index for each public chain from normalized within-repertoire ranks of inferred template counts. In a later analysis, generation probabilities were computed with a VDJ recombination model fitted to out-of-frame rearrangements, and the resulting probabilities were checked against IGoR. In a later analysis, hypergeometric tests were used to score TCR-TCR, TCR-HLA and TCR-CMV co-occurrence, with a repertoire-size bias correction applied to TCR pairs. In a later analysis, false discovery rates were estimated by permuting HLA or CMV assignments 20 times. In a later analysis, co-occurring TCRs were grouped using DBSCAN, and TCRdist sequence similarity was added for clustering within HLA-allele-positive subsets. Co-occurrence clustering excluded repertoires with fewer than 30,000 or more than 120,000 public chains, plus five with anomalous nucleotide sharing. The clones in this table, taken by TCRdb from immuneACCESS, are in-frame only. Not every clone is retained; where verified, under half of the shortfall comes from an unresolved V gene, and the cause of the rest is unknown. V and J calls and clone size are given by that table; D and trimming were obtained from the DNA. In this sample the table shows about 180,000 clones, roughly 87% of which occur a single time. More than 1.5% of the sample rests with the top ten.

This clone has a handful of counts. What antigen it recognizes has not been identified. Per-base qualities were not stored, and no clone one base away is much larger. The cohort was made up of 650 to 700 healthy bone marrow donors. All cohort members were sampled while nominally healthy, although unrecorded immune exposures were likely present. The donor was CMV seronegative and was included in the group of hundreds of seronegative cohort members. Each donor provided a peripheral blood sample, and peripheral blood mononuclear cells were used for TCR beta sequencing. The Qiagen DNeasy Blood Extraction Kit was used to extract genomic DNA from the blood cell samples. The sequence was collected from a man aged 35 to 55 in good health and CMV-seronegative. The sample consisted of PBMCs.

The CDR3 region: CASPRAGGNTDTQYF. In nucleotides, the sequence is TGTGCCAGCCCGCGAGCGGGGGGGAACACAGATACGCAGTATTTT. In this chain, TRBV2 is recombined with TRBJ2-3; 10 bases in the middle match TRBD2. Looking up the germline V gene yields CDR1 SNHLY and CDR2 FYNNEI. Trimming takes 8 bases off V and 2 bases off J; junction bases not matched to a gene: 7. The CDR3 goes from the cysteine to the phenylalanine over 15 residues. Only the CDR3 part of the read is kept: 45 bases, read in frame from the first base.